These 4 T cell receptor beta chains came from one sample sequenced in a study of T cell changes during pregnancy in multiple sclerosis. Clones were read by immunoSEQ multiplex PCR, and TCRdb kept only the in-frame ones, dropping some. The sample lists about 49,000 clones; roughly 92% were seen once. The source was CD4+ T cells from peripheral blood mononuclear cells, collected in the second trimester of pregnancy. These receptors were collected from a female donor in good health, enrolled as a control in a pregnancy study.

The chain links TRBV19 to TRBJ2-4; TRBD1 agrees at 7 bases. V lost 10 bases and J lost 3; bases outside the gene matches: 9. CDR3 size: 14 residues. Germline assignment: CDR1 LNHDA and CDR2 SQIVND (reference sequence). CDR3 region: CATRAGGDKNIQYF. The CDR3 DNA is TGTGCCACCAGGGCAGGGGGAGACAAAAACATTCAGTACTTC.

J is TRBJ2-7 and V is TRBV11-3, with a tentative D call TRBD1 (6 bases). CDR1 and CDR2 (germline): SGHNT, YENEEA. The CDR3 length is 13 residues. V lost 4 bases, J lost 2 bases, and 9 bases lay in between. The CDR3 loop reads CASSSRTAYEQYF. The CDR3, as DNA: TGTGCCAGCAGCTCACGGACAGCCTACGAGCAGTACTTC.

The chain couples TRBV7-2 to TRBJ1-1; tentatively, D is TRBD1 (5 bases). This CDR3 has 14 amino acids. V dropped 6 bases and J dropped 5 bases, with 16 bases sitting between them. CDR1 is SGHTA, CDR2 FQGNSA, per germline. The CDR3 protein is CASSPQGRRTEAFF. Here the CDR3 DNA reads TGTGCCAGCAGTCCTCAGGGCCGACGGACTGAAGCTTTCTTT.

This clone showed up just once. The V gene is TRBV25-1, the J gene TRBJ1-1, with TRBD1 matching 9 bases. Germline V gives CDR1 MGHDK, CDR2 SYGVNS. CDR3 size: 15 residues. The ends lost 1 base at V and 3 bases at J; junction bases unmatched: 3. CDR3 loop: CASSESGQGYTEAFF. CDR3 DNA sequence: TGTGCCAGCAGTGAATCTGGACAGGGGTACACTGAAGCTTTCTTT.